This T cell receptor beta chain emerged from a study of T cell responses to AZD1222 COVID-19 vaccine. Study-level findings and limits: The study reported that nearly half of spike-specific TCRs target unmutated variant regions. Only 5 or 6 people who got AZD1222 tested seropositive at baseline. An increase in Spike-specific TCR breadth and depth was observed after two AZD1222 doses. Donors were largely white British and mainly female; clonal diversity was possibly underestimated.

For this clone: The antigen is unknown.

CDR3 length: 14 residues. The germline gives CDR1 SEHNR, CDR2 FQNEAQ (reference sequence). Trimming removed 7 bases from V and 4 bases from J, with 16 bases in between. Repertoires were generated with immunoSEQ multiplex PCR, while TCRdb's copy carries only in-frame clones and drops some. The sample lists 150,000 or so clones, 93% seen once, with about 0.9% in the top ten. The sequence was obtained from an adult in good health. V and J are TRBV7-9 and TRBJ1-2, with a tentative D call TRBD1 (6 bases). The sequencing here drew on peripheral blood, taken on day 0 of AZD1222 vaccination. The chain's CDR3 is CASTGWGLGYGYTF. DNA for the CDR3: TGTGCCAGCACGGGTTGGGGGCTGGGCTATGGCTACACCTTC.